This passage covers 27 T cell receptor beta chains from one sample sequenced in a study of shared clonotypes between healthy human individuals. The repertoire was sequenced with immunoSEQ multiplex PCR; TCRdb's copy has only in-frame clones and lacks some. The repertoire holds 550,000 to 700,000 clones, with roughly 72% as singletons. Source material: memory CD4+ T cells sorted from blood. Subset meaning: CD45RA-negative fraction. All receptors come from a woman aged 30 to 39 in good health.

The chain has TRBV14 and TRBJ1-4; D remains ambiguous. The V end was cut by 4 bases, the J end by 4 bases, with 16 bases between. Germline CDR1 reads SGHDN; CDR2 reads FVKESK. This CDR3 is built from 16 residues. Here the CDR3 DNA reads TGTGCCAGCAGCCCCCTCACCGGCGCAGTTAATGAAAAACTGTTTTTT. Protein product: CASSPLTGAVNEKLFF.

CDR3 sequence reads: CASRQGRGQPQHF. Here the CDR3 DNA reads TGTGCCAGCCGACAGGGGCGAGGTCAGCCCCAGCATTTT. The gene calls are TRBV2 and TRBJ1-5; TRBD1 matches at 8 bases. V shed 8 bases and J 6 bases; nucleotides not matched to a gene: 6. This CDR3 is 13 amino acids long. Germline assignment: CDR1 SNHLY and CDR2 FYNNEI. Looking up the rest from reference TRBV2 and TRBJ1-5 gives the full variable domain: EPEVTQTPSHQVTQMGQEVILRCVPISNHLYFYWYRQILGQKVEFLVSFYNNEISEKSEIFDDQFSVERPDGSNFTLKIRSTKLEDSAMYFCASRQGRGQPQHFGDGTRLSIL.

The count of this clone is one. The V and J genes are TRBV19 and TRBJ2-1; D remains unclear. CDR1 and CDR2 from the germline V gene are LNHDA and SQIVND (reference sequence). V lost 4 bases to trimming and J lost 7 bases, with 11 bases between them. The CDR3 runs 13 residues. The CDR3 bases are TGTGCCAGTAGTACCTCTCCTTCTAATGAGCAGTTCTTC. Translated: CASSTSPSNEQFF.

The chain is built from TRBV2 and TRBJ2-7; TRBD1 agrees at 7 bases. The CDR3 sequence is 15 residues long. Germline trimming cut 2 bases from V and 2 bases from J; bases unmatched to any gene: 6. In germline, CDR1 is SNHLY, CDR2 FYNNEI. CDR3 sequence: CASSEKGTAAYEQYF. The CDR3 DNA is TGTGCCAGCAGTGAAAAGGGGACAGCCGCCTACGAGCAGTACTTC.

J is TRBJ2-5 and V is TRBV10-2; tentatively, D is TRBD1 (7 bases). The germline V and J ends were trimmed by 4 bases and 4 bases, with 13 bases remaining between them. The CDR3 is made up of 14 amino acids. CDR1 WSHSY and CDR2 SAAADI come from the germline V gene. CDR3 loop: CASSATGRRETQYF. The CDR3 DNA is TGCGCCAGCAGTGCGACAGGGAGGAGAGAGACCCAGTACTTC.

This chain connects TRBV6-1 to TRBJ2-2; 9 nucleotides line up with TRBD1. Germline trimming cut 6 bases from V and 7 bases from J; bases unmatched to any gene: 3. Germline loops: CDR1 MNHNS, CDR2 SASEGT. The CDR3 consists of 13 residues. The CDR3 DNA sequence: TGTGCCAGCAGGGGACAGGGTTACGGGGAGCTGTTTTTT. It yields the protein CASRGQGYGELFF.

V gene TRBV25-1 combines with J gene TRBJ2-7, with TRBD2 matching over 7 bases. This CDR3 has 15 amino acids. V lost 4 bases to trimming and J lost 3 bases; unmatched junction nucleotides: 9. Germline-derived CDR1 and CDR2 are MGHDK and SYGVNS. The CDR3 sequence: CASSGRGLAVYEQYF. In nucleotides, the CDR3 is TGTGCCAGCAGTGGGCGAGGGCTAGCGGTCTACGAGCAGTACTTC.

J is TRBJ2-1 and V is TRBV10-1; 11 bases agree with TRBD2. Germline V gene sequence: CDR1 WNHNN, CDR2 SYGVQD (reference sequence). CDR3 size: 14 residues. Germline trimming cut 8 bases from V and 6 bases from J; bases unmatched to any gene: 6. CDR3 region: CASSTSGSANEQFF. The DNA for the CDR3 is TGCGCCAGCTCCACTAGCGGGAGCGCCAATGAGCAGTTCTTC.

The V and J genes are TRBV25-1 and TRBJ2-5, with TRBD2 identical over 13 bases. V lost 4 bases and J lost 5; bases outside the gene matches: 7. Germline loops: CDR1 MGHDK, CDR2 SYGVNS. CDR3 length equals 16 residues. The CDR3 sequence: CASSGGLAGDVETQYF. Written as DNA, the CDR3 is TGTGCCAGCAGTGGAGGACTAGCGGGAGATGTGGAGACCCAGTACTTC.

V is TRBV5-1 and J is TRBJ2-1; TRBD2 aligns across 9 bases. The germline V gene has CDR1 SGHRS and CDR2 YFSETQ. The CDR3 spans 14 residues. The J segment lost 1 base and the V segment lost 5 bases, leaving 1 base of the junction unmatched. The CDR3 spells CASRTSGSYNEQFF. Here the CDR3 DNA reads TGCGCCAGCAGGACTAGCGGATCCTACAATGAGCAGTTCTTC.

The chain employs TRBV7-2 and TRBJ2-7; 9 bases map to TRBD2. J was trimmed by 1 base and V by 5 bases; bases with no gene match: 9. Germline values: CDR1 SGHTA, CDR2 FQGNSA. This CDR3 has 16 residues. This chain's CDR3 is CASSHTVAGESYEQYF. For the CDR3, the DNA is TGTGCCAGCAGCCACACGGTAGCGGGAGAGTCCTACGAGCAGTACTTC.

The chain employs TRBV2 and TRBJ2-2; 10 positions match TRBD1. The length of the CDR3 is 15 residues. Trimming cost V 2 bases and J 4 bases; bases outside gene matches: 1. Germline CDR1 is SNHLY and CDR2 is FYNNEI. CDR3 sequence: CASSERQGATGELFF. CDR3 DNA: TGTGCCAGCAGTGAAAGACAGGGGGCCACCGGGGAGCTGTTTTTT.

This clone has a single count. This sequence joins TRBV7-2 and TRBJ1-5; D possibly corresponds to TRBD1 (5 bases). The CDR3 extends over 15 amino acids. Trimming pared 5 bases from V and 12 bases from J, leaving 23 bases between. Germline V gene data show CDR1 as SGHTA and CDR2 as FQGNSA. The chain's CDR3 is CASSPDSHQNRGQHF. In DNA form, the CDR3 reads TGTGCCAGCAGCCCCGACAGCCACCAGAATCGTGGCCAGCATTTT.

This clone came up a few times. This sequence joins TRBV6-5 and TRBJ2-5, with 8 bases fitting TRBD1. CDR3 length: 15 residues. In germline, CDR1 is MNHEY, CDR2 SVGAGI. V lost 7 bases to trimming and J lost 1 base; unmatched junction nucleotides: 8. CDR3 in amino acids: CASTKTGVLQETQYF. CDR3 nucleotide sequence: TGTGCCAGCACAAAGACAGGGGTTCTCCAAGAGACCCAGTACTTC.

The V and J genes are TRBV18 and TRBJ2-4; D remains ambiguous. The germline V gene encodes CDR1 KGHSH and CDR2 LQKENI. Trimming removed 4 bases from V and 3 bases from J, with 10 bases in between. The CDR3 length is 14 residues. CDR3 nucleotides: TGTGCCAGCTCACTTCCTGGTATCAAAAACATTCAGTACTTC. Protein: CASSLPGIKNIQYF.

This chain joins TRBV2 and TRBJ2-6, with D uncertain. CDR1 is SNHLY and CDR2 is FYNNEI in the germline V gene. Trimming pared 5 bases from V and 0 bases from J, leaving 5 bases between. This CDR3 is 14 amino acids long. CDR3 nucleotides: TGTGCCAGCAGTCTGGGCTCTGGGGCCAACGTCCTGACTTTC. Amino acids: CASSLGSGANVLTF.

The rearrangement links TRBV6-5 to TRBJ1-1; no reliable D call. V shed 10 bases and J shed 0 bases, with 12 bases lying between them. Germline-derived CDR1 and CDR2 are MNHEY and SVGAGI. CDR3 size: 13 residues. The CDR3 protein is CATKQQLNTEAFF. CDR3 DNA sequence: TGTGCCACCAAGCAGCAACTGAACACTGAAGCTTTCTTT.

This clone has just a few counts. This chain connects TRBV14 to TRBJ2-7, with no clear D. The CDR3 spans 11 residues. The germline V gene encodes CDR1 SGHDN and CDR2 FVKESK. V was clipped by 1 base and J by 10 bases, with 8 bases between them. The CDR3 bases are TGTGCCAGCAGCCAAGGGCGGAATCAGTACTTC. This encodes CASSQGRNQYF.

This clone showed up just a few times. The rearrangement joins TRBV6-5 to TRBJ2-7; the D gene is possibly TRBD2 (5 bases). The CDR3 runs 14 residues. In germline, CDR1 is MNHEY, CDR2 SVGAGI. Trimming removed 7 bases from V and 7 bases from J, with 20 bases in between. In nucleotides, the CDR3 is TGTGCCAGCACCGACCTGCGAGGGCGGAGGGAGCAGTACTTC. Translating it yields CASTDLRGRREQYF.

The CDR3 nucleotides read TGTGCCAGCGGGACTATCGACGGCCTAAACACCGGGGAGCTGTTTTTT. Translating it yields CASGTIDGLNTGELFF. V is TRBV6-6 and J is TRBJ2-2, with 7 nucleotides matching TRBD2. The CDR3 sequence is 16 residues long. From germline, CDR1 is MNHNY and CDR2 SVGAGI (reference sequence). The V gene end was trimmed by 8 bases and the J gene end by 2 bases; junction bases not matched to a gene: 11.

CDR3 in amino acids: CASSAAGQGRNTEAFF. The DNA for the CDR3 is TGTGCCAGTAGTGCGGCTGGACAGGGTAGAAACACTGAAGCTTTCTTT. The chain joins TRBV19 to TRBJ1-1; TRBD1 matches 8 bases. Looked up from germline, CDR1 is LNHDA and CDR2 is SQIVND (reference sequence). The CDR3 extends over 16 amino acids. V shed 5 bases, J shed 2 bases, and the junction held 10 bases outside the gene matches.

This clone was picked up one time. CDR3 residues: CASSFRLPQGGELFF. CDR3 sequence (DNA): TGTGCCAGCAGCTTCCGACTCCCCCAGGGCGGGGAGCTGTTTTTT. The V gene is TRBV5-6, the J gene TRBJ2-2, with TRBD1 as a possible D gene (5 bases). V was cut by 2 bases and J by 7 bases, with 15 bases left in between. This CDR3 contains 15 residues. Per the germline V gene, CDR1 is SGHDT and CDR2 is YYEEEE. Combining the CDR3 with reference TRBV5-6 and TRBJ2-2 gives the whole variable domain DAGVTQSPTHLIKTRGQQVTLRCSPKSGHDTVSWYQQALGQGPQFIFQYYEEEERQRGNFPDRFSGHQFPNYSSELNVNALLLGDSALYLCASSFRLPQGGELFFGEGSRLTVL.

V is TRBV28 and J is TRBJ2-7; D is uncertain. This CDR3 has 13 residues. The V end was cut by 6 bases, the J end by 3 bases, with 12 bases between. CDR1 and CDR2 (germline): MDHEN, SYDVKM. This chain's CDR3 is CASRISRNYEQYF. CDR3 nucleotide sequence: TGTGCCAGCAGGATTAGCAGAAACTACGAGCAGTACTTC. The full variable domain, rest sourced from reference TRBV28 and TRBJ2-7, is DVKVTQSSRYLVKRTGEKVFLECVQDMDHENMFWYRQDPGLGLRLIYFSYDVKMKEKGDIPEGYSVSREKKERFSLILESASTNQTSMYLCASRISRNYEQYFGPGTRLTVT.

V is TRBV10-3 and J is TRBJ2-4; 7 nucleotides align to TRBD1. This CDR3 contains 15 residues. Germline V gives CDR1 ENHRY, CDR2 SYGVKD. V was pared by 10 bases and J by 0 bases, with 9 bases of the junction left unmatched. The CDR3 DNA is TGTGCCACCTCTTTGGGACAGCTAGCCAAAAACATTCAGTACTTC. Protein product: CATSLGQLAKNIQYF.

The CDR3 is CASSLGGSIYEQYF. For the CDR3, the DNA is TGTGCCAGCAGCTTGGGCGGTTCGATCTACGAGCAGTACTTC. This chain uses TRBV13 with TRBJ2-7, with no clear D. CDR3 size: 14 residues. Trimming left V 3 bases short and J 3 bases short, with 12 bases between. CDR1 and CDR2 from the germline V gene are PRHDT and FYEKMQ (reference sequence).

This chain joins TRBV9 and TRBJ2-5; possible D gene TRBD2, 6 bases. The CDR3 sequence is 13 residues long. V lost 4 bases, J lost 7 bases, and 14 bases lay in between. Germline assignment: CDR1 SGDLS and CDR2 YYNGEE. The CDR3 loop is CASSSRMGGTQYF. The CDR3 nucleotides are TGTGCCAGCAGCTCGAGGATGGGGGGGACCCAGTACTTC. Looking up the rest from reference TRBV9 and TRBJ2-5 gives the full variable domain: DSGVTQTPKHLITATGQRVTLRCSPRSGDLSVYWYQQSLDQGLQFLIQYYNGEERAKGNILERFSAQQFPDLHSELNLSSLELGDSALYFCASSSRMGGTQYFGPGTRLLVL.

The CDR3 region is CASSEALSIFRGGSEQFF. In nucleotides, the CDR3 is TGTGCCAGCAGTGAAGCCCTTTCCATATTTCGGGGCGGCTCTGAGCAGTTCTTC. The genes are TRBV6-1 and TRBJ2-1; D could derive from TRBD1 or TRBD2 (5 bases each). CDR3 size: 18 residues. Germline V gene data show CDR1 as MNHNS and CDR2 as SASEGT. Deletions cut 0 bases from V and 9 bases from J, with 24 bases between.